This is a list of T cell receptor beta chains from one sample in a study of post-analysis software for immune sequencing data. TCRdb redid the calling of the PCR reads with MiXCR, one entry per CDR3 protein. The sample carries hundreds of thousands of distinct CDR3 sequences, roughly 30% recorded once. Sequencing used blood. The source is a girl aged 10-17 years with multiple sclerosis. The CDR3 runs from the conserved cysteine through the conserved F or W. A D gene is named only where the DNA matches it firmly. The listing skips clone size in some rows; elsewhere it reads once, few, many or a size class.

TRBV20-1	-	TRBJ2-5	-	CSARNPGPGDQETQYF	TGCAGTGCTAGAAATCCAGGGCCCGGGGACCAAGAGACCCAGTACTTC
TRBV20-1	-	TRBJ2-5	TRBD1	CSAFQTGRQETQYF	TGCAGTGCTTTTCAGACAGGGAGACAAGAGACCCAGTACTTC
TRBV27	-	TRBJ1-2	-	CASSPTAPGSGYTF	TGTGCCAGCAGTCCCACAGCGCCCGGCAGTGGCTACACCTTC
TRBV7-2	few	TRBJ2-1	-	CASSPGGPGLDNEQFF	TGTGCCAGCAGCCCCGGGGGGCCAGGTCTCGACAATGAGCAGTTCTTC
TRBV5-1	few	TRBJ1-6	-	CASSLAGGSYSPLHF	TGCGCCAGCAGCTTGGCCGGGGGCAGCTATTCACCCCTCCACTTT
TRBV7-9	-	TRBJ2-7	-	CASSFFILETGGPNEQYF	TGTGCCAGCAGCTTTTTTATACTCGAGACGGGGGGCCCAAATGAGCAGTACTTC
TRBV10-2	-	TRBJ2-3	TRBD2	CASRRAGEQDTQYF	TGCGCCAGCCGAAGGGCGGGGGAACAAGATACGCAGTATTTT
TRBV7-2	many	TRBJ2-5	-	CASSKQETQYF	TGTGCCAGCAGCAAGCAAGAGACCCAGTACTTC
TRBV18	-	TRBJ1-4	-	CASSRANRDEKLFF	TGTGCCAGCTCCCGGGCCAACAGGGATGAAAAACTGTTTTTT
TRBV7-2	few	TRBJ1-5	TRBD1	CASSLEGTGVGQPQHF	TGTGCCAGCAGCTTAGAAGGGACAGGGGTGGGCCAGCCCCAGCATTTT
TRBV20-1	-	TRBJ1-1	-	CSARLNSGFTEAFF	TGCAGTGCTAGGCTCAACAGCGGGTTTACTGAAGCTTTCTTT
TRBV4-2	few	TRBJ2-5	-	CASSPVLGGRETQYF	TGTGCCAGCAGCCCCGTTCTGGGGGGCCGAGAGACCCAGTACTTC
TRBV6-5	-	TRBJ2-7	-	CASSYSGNPSYEQYF	TGTGCCAGCAGTTACTCGGGGAACCCGTCCTACGAGCAGTACTTC
TRBV29-1	many	TRBJ2-4	-	CSVGRGSGGFYF	-
TRBV4-1	-	TRBJ2-3	-	CASSQELVRDTQYF	TGCGCCAGCAGCCAAGAGTTAGTTCGTGATACGCAGTATTTT
TRBV7-9	-	TRBJ1-2	TRBD1	CASSLTRTGGSDDYTF	TGTGCCAGCAGCCTAACAAGGACAGGGGGAAGTGATGACTACACCTTC
TRBV20-1	-	TRBJ2-1	TRBD2	CSASVLAGGPEQFF	TGCAGTGCTAGTGTACTAGCGGGGGGGCCTGAGCAGTTCTTC
TRBV14	-	TRBJ1-5	TRBD1	CASNQGANQPQHF	TGTGCCAGCAACCAGGGGGCGAATCAGCCCCAGCATTTT
TRBV3-1	-	TRBJ2-5	TRBD2	CASSQDPTGGPVETQYF	TGTGCCAGCAGCCAAGATCCCACGGGGGGGCCCGTGGAGACCCAGTACTTC
TRBV28	-	TRBJ2-5	TRBD2	CASSWTSGNQETQYF	TGTGCCAGCAGCTGGACTAGCGGAAACCAAGAGACCCAGTACTTC
TRBV7-9	-	TRBJ1-1	-	CASSLVGLMNTEAFF	TGTGCCAGCAGCTTAGTGGGCTTAATGAACACTGAAGCTTTCTTT
TRBV2	-	TRBJ2-5	-	CASKRGRRALEETQHF	TGTGCCAGCAAGAGGGGGAGGAGGGCTCTAGAGGAGACCCAGCACTTC
TRBV4-2	-	TRBJ2-3	TRBD2	CASSQMDGGAGTDTQYF	TGTGCCAGCAGCCAGATGGACGGGGGGGCCGGCACAGATACGCAGTATTTT
TRBV20-1	-	TRBJ2-5	-	CSARGVKVRWETQYF	TGCAGTGCTAGAGGCGTTAAGGTGCGATGGGAGACCCAGTACTTC
TRBV3-1	few	TRBJ2-1	TRBD2	CASSQLIQIAGGNEQFF	TGTGCCAGCAGCCAGTTAATCCAAATAGCGGGGGGGAATGAGCAGTTCTTC
TRBV20-1	few	TRBJ2-3	-	CSARTAWPGDTQYF	TGCAGTGCAAGGACAGCCTGGCCGGGAGATACGCAGTATTTT
TRBV7-2	many	TRBJ2-3	TRBD2	CASSLDPLAGITDTQYF	TGTGCCAGCAGCTTAGACCCCCTAGCGGGGATCACAGATACGCAGTATTTT
TRBV7-2	-	TRBJ2-5	TRBD2	CASSPQSGSWAETQYF	TGTGCCAGCAGCCCCCAAAGCGGGAGCTGGGCAGAGACCCAGTACTTC
TRBV20-1	many	TRBJ1-2	-	CSARSRQSNYGYTF	TGCAGTGCTAGATCGAGGCAGTCCAACTATGGCTACACCTTC
TRBV27	-	TRBJ1-4	-	CASSSEFATNEKLFF	TGTGCCAGCAGTTCGGAGTTTGCAACTAATGAAAAACTGTTTTTT
TRBV4-2	few	TRBJ2-1	TRBD2	CASSTPGTSVSLEQFF	TGTGCCAGCAGCACGCCCGGGACTAGCGTTTCGTTGGAGCAGTTCTTC
TRBV6-2/TRBV6-3	-	TRBJ2-2	-	CASGTGGELFF	TGTGCCAGCGGCACAGGCGGGGAGCTGTTTTTT
TRBV6-5	few	TRBJ1-5	-	CASSYDGNQPQHF	TGTGCCAGCAGTTACGACGGGAATCAGCCCCAGCATTTT
TRBV14	-	TRBJ2-3	TRBD1	CASSQDRGRGDTQYF	TGTGCCAGCAGCCAAGACAGGGGGCGCGGAGATACGCAGTATTTT
TRBV27	-	TRBJ2-1	-	CASSSITGSSPNEQFF	TGTGCCAGCAGTTCAATCACCGGGAGCTCCCCCAATGAGCAGTTCTTC
TRBV20-1	-	TRBJ2-4	-	CSAPVLNQGMVKNIQYF	TGCAGTGCTCCGGTTTTAAATCAGGGGATGGTCAAAAACATTCAGTACTTC
TRBV7-2	-	TRBJ2-7	-	CASSPGPGDYEQYF	TGTGCCAGCAGCCCAGGACCGGGTGACTACGAGCAGTACTTC
TRBV10-3	-	TRBJ1-1	TRBD1	CAISRTGLGTEAFF	TGTGCCATCAGTCGGACAGGGCTAGGGACTGAAGCTTTCTTT
TRBV24-1	few	TRBJ2-1	TRBD1	CATSDSGQGGLLAEQFF	TGTGCCACCAGTGATTCCGGACAGGGTGGGCTTCTGGCTGAGCAGTTCTTC
TRBV29-1	-	TRBJ2-3	TRBD1	CSVAGGVTDTQYF	TGCAGCGTTGCAGGGGGCGTAACAGATACGCAGTATTTT
TRBV4-1	-	TRBJ2-5	TRBD2	CASSQRLSGGQGQETQYF	TGCGCCAGCAGCCAGAGACTTTCGGGAGGGCAGGGACAAGAGACCCAGTACTTC
TRBV7-2	-	TRBJ2-3	TRBD2	CASSAGVSPTTDTQYF	TGTGCCAGCAGCGCGGGGGTCAGTCCCACGACAGATACGCAGTATTTT
TRBV20-1	-	TRBJ2-1	-	CSALAYNEQFF	TGCAGTGCCTTAGCGTACAATGAGCAGTTCTTC
TRBV27	-	TRBJ1-1	-	CASTNGGSGNTEAFF	TGTGCCAGCACCAATGGGGGGTCAGGGAACACTGAAGCTTTCTTT
TRBV20-1	few	TRBJ1-1	-	CSASSSTRGGTEAFF	TGCAGTGCTAGCAGTTCAACCCGGGGAGGGACTGAAGCTTTCTTT
TRBV7-2	-	TRBJ2-7	TRBD1	CASSWSGTENYEQYF	TGTGCCAGCAGCTGGTCGGGGACAGAAAACTACGAGCAGTACTTC
TRBV5-4	-	TRBJ2-3	TRBD2	CASSPPGGVGTDTQYF	TGTGCCAGCAGCCCGCCGGGGGGAGTGGGGACAGATACGCAGTATTTT